This TCR beta chain was obtained from a study of CD8 T cells in ankylosing spondylitis. The trim removed 5 bases at V and 0 bases at J, leaving 8 bases unmatched. The length of the CDR3 is 17 residues. Germline values: CDR1 SEHNR, CDR2 FQNEAQ (reference sequence). TCRdb called the 5' RACE reads again in MiXCR, with one record for every CDR3 protein. This table holds about 340,000 distinct CDR3 sequences, roughly 22% found once. The chain recombines TRBV7-9 with TRBJ2-7; TRBD1 matches at 12 bases. The TCR originated in a male donor with ankylosing spondylitis or in good health (not recorded which). Sequencing was carried out using blood, either unsorted or a sorted T cell fraction (not recorded which). The CDR3 DNA follows: TGTGCCAGCAGCCCCGGGACAGGGGGCAGAGGCTCCTACGAGCAGTACTTC. This sequence encodes CASSPGTGGRGSYEQYF. Based on the CDR3 plus reference TRBV7-9 and TRBJ2-7, the full variable domain is DTGVSQNPRHKITKRGQNVTFRCDPISEHNRLYWYRQTLGQGPEFLTYFQNEAQLEKSRLLSDRFSAERPKGSFSTLEIQRTEQGDSAMYLCASSPGTGGRGSYEQYFGPGTRLTVT.